The T cell receptor beta chain described here comes from a study of blood T cell repertoires in COVID-19. Source study methods: How many nucleated cells were present was estimated from reference gene primer amplification. Profiled with immunoSEQ multiplex PCR; TCRdb holds only in-frame clones, not every one. The DNA was the basis for D and trimming; V, J and clone size are from that table. Here the sample spans a few hundred thousand clones, about four fifths being singletons. Each participant's cohort was designated according to participant-reported clinical history. Either two negative PCRs, clearance, or symptom resolution qualified Cohort 3 donors as recovered. The germline gives CDR1 LGHDT, CDR2 YNNKEL (reference sequence). This CDR3 region has 16 residues. V was cut by 1 base and J by 0 bases, with 12 bases left in between.

The sequence was obtained from a woman aged 45-65 years who had recovered from COVID-19. Sequenced material: PBMCs or T cells enriched from blood (not recorded which). The chain joins TRBV3-1 (or the pseudogene TRBV3-2) to TRBJ1-2; D is perhaps TRBD1 (5 bases). For the CDR3, the DNA is TGTGCCAGCAGCCAAGGGGTAGGCAGGGCTAACTATGGCTACACCTTC. Translating it yields CASSQGVGRANYGYTF.